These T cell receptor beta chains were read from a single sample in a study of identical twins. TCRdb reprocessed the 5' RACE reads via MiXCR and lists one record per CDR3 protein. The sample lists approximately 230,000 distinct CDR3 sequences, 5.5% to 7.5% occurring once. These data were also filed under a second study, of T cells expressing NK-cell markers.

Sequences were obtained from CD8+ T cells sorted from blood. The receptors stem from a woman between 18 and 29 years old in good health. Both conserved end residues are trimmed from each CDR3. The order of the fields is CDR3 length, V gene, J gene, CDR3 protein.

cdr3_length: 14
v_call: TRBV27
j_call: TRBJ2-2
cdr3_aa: ASSPRAVANTGELF

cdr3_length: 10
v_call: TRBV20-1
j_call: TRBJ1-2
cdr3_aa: SADRGLYGYT

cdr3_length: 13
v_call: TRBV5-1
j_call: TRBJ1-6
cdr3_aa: ASSLSGGSGSPLH

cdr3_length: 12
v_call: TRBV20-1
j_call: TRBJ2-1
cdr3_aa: SARDPGLGNEQF

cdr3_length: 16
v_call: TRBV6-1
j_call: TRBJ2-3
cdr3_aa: ASSLMAVVAGGPDTQY

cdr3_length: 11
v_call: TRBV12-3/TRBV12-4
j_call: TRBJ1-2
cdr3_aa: ASTRGALYGYT

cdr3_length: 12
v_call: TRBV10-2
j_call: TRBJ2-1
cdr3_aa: ASSEESPYNEQF

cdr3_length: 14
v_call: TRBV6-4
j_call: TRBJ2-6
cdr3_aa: ASSDSVGAGANVLT

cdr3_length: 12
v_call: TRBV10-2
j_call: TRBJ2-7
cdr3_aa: ASSGLAGTYEQY

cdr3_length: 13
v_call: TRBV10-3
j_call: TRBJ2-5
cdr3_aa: AISESRDYLETQY

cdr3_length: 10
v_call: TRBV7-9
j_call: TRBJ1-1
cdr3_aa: ASSLGEVEAF

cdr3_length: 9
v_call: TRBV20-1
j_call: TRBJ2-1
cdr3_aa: SAQKAMEQF

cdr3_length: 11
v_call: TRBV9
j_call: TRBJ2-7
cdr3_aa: ASSVAASYEQY

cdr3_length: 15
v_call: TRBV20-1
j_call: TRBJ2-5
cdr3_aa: SAPSPRAGDKQETQY

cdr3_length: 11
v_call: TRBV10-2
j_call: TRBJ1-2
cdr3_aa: ASRLDRGYGYT

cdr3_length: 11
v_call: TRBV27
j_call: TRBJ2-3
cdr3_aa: ASTSGRGDTQY

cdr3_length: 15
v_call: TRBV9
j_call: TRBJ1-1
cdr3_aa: ASSPRPGTGVNTEAF

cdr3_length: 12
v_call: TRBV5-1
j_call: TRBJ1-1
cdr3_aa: ASSSLGEGYEAF

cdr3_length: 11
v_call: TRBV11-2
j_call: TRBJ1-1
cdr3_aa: ASSLSGQFEAF

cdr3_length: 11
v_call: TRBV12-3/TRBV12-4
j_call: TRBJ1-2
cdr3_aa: ASSFGQGLGYT

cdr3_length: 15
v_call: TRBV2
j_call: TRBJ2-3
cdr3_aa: ASNPGLAGGSTDTQY

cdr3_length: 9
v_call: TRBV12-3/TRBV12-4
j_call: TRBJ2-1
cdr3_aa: AILSGNEQF

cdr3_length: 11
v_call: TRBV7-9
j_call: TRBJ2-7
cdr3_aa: ASSLETGFEQY

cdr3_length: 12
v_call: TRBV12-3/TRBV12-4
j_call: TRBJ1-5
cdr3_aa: ASSSSQSNQPQH

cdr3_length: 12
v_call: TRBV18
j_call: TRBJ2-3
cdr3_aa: ASTGTPSTDTQY

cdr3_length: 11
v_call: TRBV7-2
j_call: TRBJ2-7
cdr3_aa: ASSPLSFYEQY

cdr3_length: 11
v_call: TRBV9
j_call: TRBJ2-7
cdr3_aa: ASSVATGYEQY

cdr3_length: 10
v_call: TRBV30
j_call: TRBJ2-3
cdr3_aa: AWTDLRDTQY

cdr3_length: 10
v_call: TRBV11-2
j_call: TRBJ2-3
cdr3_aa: ASSLDTDTQY

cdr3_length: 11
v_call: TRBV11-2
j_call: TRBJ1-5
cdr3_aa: ASSLGTFQPQH

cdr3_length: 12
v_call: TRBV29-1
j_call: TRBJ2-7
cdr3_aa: SVSTGQVTYEQY

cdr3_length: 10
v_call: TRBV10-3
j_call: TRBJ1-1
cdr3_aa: ASGQMNTEAF

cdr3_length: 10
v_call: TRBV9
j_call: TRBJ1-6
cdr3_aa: ASSVAGSPLH